The rows below give T cell receptor beta chains drawn from one sample of a study of CD8 T cells in Susac syndrome. In TCRdb, the immunoSEQ multiplex PCR reads were re-called with MiXCR into one record per CDR3 protein. The table lists around 180,000 distinct CDR3 sequences, around 95% of them singletons. The material sequenced was CD4+ T cells from PBMCs. All receptors come from a human donor with multiple sclerosis. Both conserved end residues are part of each CDR3. Fields, in order: V gene, CDR3 protein.

>TRBV20-1
CSAHVPRGGTTDTQYF
>TRBV20-1
CSAGRGRKYNEQFF
>TRBV13
CASSLGRGLRATQYF
>TRBV7-6
CASSLGQNQNIQYF
>TRBV18
CASSRSSNQPQHF
>TRBV27
CASASPGPRTDTQYF
>TRBV29-1
CSVGFSGTEAFF
>TRBV7-9
CASSFRVGGAIADTQYF
>TRBV30
CAWSVLTTRETQYF
>TRBV12-3/TRBV12-4
CASSWFGQPQHF
>TRBV9
CASSEPGLAQYF
>TRBV21-1
CASSKGGYGYTF
>TRBV7-2
CASSLEGITDYGYTF
>TRBV6-5
CASSPQGNTQYF
>TRBV20-1
CSAFPGLLDDTQYF
>TRBV15
CATSRGWGQGGDNSPLHF
>TRBV29-1
CSASGALRTTEAFF
>TRBV30
CAWKGPSGPYEQYF